These 24 T cell receptor beta chains originate from one sample sequenced in a study of cytomegalovirus exposure and HLA in healthy donors. PCR was performed using 60 Vbeta and 13 Jbeta primers. Only in-frame clones appear in the TCRdb table, and some are missing; sequencing was by immunoSEQ multiplex PCR. This table has 150,000 or so clones, approximately 80% appearing once. Input material: PBMCs. All receptors come from a woman aged 40 to 50 in good health and CMV-seropositive.

There are a few counts of this clone. Other nucleotide sequences from this sample produce the same CDR3. V and J are TRBV10-3 and TRBJ1-1; 9 bases fit TRBD1. Losses at the gene ends were 0 bases for V and 4 bases for J; bases not matched to a gene: 0. This CDR3 spans 14 amino acids. Germline assignment: CDR1 ENHRY and CDR2 SYGVKD. The CDR3 DNA reads TGTGCCATCAGTGAGTCGACAGGGGGCACTGAAGCTTTCTTT. It yields the protein CAISESTGGTEAFF.

This chain joins TRBV29-1 and TRBJ2-7; 7 bases match TRBD2. CDR1 and CDR2 from the germline V gene are SQVTM and ANQGSEA. The CDR3 is 14 residues long. Trimming cost V 6 bases and J 2 bases; bases outside gene matches: 10. CDR3 sequence (DNA): TGCAGCGTGGGACTACCCTTTAAAACCTACGAGCAGTACTTC. Protein: CSVGLPFKTYEQYF.

The chain is built from TRBV9 and TRBJ1-4; a weak D match, TRBD1 (6 bases). The CDR3 covers 15 residues. From germline, CDR1 is SGDLS and CDR2 YYNGEE. V was pared by 3 bases and J by 7 bases, with 16 bases between. CDR3: CASSAPRGGVEKLFF. In DNA, the CDR3 is TGTGCCAGCAGCGCGCCTCGGGGGGGCGTTGAAAAACTGTTTTTT.

This chain joins TRBV27 and TRBJ2-1; D remains unclear. The V gene's germline CDR1 is MNHEY and CDR2 SMNVEV (reference sequence). The CDR3 is 13 residues long. Between the trimmed V and J ends, which lost 2 bases and 5 bases, there was a span of 7 bases. The DNA of the CDR3 is TGTGCCAGCAGTTTAAGCAGCGACAATGAGCAGTTCTTC. Translated: CASSLSSDNEQFF.

The V gene is TRBV5-1, the J gene TRBJ1-2; 7 nucleotides match TRBD1. Germline CDR1 and CDR2: SGHRS and YFSETQ. The CDR3 length is 17 residues. V trimming: 0 bases; J trimming: 1 base; junction bases outside the gene matches: 9. The DNA of the CDR3 is TGCGCCAGCAGCTTGGAGGGGGCGCGGTTTAATAACTATGGCTACACCTTC. Translation: CASSLEGARFNNYGYTF.

This chain connects TRBV7-9 to TRBJ1-1; no definite D call. The V end lost 5 bases, the J end lost 4 bases, and 14 bases lay between the germline ends. The CDR3 totals 14 residues. The germline V gene has CDR1 SEHNR and CDR2 FQNEAQ (reference sequence). The CDR3 nucleotides read TGTGCCAGCAGCGACCAAGGAGGGCGCACTGAAGCTTTCTTT. It specifies CASSDQGGRTEAFF.

This sequence joins TRBV6-5 and TRBJ2-5, with a weak D call TRBD1 (7 bases). This CDR3 comprises 15 residues. Per germline, CDR1 MNHEY and CDR2 SVGAGI. Deletions cut 0 bases from V and 3 bases from J, with 11 bases between. For the CDR3, the DNA is TGTGCCAGCAGTTACTCGGGCAGGGGGGAAGAGACCCAGTACTTC. Its translation: CASSYSGRGEETQYF.

The V gene is TRBV9, the J gene TRBJ2-1; 9 bases are a match to TRBD2. The CDR3 runs to 15 residues. Germline V gives CDR1 SGDLS, CDR2 YYNGEE. V lost 4 bases, J lost 4 bases, and 6 bases stayed unmatched. DNA for the CDR3: TGTGCCAGCAGCTTGGCGGGGGGGTTATACAATGAGCAGTTCTTC. It is translated as CASSLAGGLYNEQFF. Filled out from reference TRBV9 and TRBJ2-1, the complete variable domain reads DSGVTQTPKHLITATGQRVTLRCSPRSGDLSVYWYQQSLDQGLQFLIQYYNGEERAKGNILERFSAQQFPDLHSELNLSSLELGDSALYFCASSLAGGLYNEQFFGPGTRLTVL.

The CDR3 reads CAISATGNEQFF. The DNA for the CDR3 is TGTGCCATCAGCGCCACAGGGAACGAGCAGTTCTTC. V usage is TRBV10-3 and J usage is TRBJ2-1; tentatively, D is TRBD1 (6 bases). The CDR3 totals 12 residues. Trimming left V 6 bases short and J 10 bases short, with 13 bases between. Germline lookup yields CDR1 ENHRY and CDR2 SYGVKD.

Worth noting for this clone: Relative to the germline gene, one junction end is altered; a read error may explain this. The chain couples TRBV7-9 to TRBJ2-3, with 16 bases identical to TRBD2. In germline, CDR1 is SEHNR, CDR2 FQNEAQ (reference sequence). This CDR3 spans 14 amino acids. CDR3 protein: CASSQGLAGGPPGF. For the CDR3, the DNA is TGTGCCAGCAGCCAGGGACTAGCGGGAGGGCCGCCAGGGTTT. Complete variable domain (other parts from reference TRBV7-9 and TRBJ2-3): DTGVSQNPRHKITKRGQNVTFRCDPISEHNRLYWYRQTLGQGPEFLTYFQNEAQLEKSRLLSDRFSAERPKGSFSTLEIQRTEQGDSAMYLCASSQGLAGGPPGFGPGTRLTVL.

This sequence joins TRBV7-9 and TRBJ1-6; perhaps TRBD1 as D (5 bases). CDR1 is SEHNR and CDR2 is FQNEAQ in the germline V gene (reference sequence). V was shortened by 4 bases and J by 6 bases, with 13 bases between the two germline ends. The CDR3 has 15 amino acids. The CDR3 region is CASSYAGGTNSPLHF. The CDR3 DNA is TGTGCCAGCAGCTACGCGGGGGGTACTAATTCACCCCTCCACTTT.

The rearrangement uses TRBV6-5 and TRBJ1-1; D is uncertain. Germline CDR1 and CDR2: MNHEY and SVGAGI. CDR3 size: 14 residues. V dropped 7 bases and J dropped 1 base, with 13 bases sitting between them. CDR3 DNA: TGTGCCAGCAAGACCTTGGGCGCGAACACTGAAGCTTTCTTT. Protein product: CASKTLGANTEAFF.

The chain has TRBV21-1 and TRBJ1-2; the DNA was not used to check the table's D call, TRBD1. TRBV21-1 is described as a pseudogene. This CDR3 region has 17 residues. CDR3 bases: TGTGCCAGCAGACGAAAAGGACAAGACGTAAAGGACTATGGCTACACCTTC. Protein product: CASRRKGQDVKDYGYTF.

The CDR3 DNA reads TGCGCCAGCAGCTTGGCACTCGCCGGGACAGGGAGTCCGGTAGCTTTCTTT. Translating it yields CASSLALAGTGSPVAFF. The chain couples TRBV5-1 to TRBJ1-1; 9 bases are a match to TRBD1. This CDR3 comprises 17 residues. Trimming removed 0 bases from V and 10 bases from J; junction bases left unmatched: 16. The germline V gene has CDR1 SGHRS and CDR2 YFSETQ.

The chain recombines TRBV2 with TRBJ2-3; D gene unclear. The CDR3 loop spans 13 amino acids. V shed 1 base and J shed 5 bases, with 7 bases lying between them. From germline, CDR1 is SNHLY and CDR2 FYNNEI. The CDR3 loop is CASSEERRDTQYF. For the CDR3, the DNA is TGTGCCAGCAGTGAAGAGCGCCGAGATACGCAGTATTTT.

The chain recombines TRBV27 with TRBJ2-7, with D unresolved. There are 12 residues in the CDR3. With 3 bases removed from V and 0 bases from J, the gap between germline ends came to 3 bases. Germline loops: CDR1 MNHEY, CDR2 SMNVEV (reference sequence). The chain's CDR3 is CASSFRSYEQYF. The CDR3 nucleotides read TGTGCCAGCAGTTTCCGCTCCTACGAGCAGTACTTC.

The chain has TRBV18 and TRBJ1-2, with D tentatively TRBD1 (5 bases). The V gene lost 3 bases and the J gene lost 1 base, with 6 bases spanning the gap. There are 13 residues in the CDR3. The V gene's germline CDR1 is KGHSH and CDR2 LQKENI. The CDR3 DNA is TGTGCCAGCTCACCGGACAATAACTATGGCTACACCTTC. Protein product: CASSPDNNYGYTF.

J is TRBJ1-5 and V is TRBV5-1; the D is unclear. Germline lookup yields CDR1 SGHRS and CDR2 YFSETQ. Deletions cut 4 bases from V and 1 base from J, with 12 bases between. The CDR3 runs to 15 residues. CDR3 amino acids: CASSLDGGSNQPQHF. CDR3 DNA sequence: TGCGCCAGCAGCCTGGATGGCGGAAGCAATCAGCCCCAGCATTTT.

CDR3 loop: CASSVGEGTTGNTIYF. The CDR3 nucleotides are TGTGCCAGCAGCGTAGGGGAGGGGACAACTGGAAACACCATATATTTT. The gene calls are TRBV9 and TRBJ1-3; tentative D call: TRBD1 (6 bases). The germline CDR1 and CDR2 sequences are SGDLS and YYNGEE. CDR3 length: 16 residues. Deletions cut 0 bases from V and 2 bases from J, with 12 bases between. Full variable domain (rest looked up from reference TRBV9 and TRBJ1-3): DSGVTQTPKHLITATGQRVTLRCSPRSGDLSVYWYQQSLDQGLQFLIQYYNGEERAKGNILERFSAQQFPDLHSELNLSSLELGDSALYFCASSVGEGTTGNTIYFGEGSWLTVV.

The CDR3 loop is CASSASGGQETQYF. CDR3 bases: TGTGCCAGCAGCGCTAGCGGAGGGCAAGAGACCCAGTACTTC. V is TRBV9 and J is TRBJ2-5, with 7 bases fitting TRBD2. V shed 3 bases, J shed 2 bases, and the junction held 4 bases outside the gene matches. The CDR3 sequence is 14 residues long. Germline assignment: CDR1 SGDLS and CDR2 YYNGEE. Full variable domain (outside the CDR3, taken from reference TRBV9 and TRBJ2-5): DSGVTQTPKHLITATGQRVTLRCSPRSGDLSVYWYQQSLDQGLQFLIQYYNGEERAKGNILERFSAQQFPDLHSELNLSSLELGDSALYFCASSASGGQETQYFGPGTRLLVL.

The table lists this clone with a count of one. V is TRBV5-4 and J is TRBJ2-5; TRBD2 agrees at 9 bases. Germline V lookup: CDR1 SGHNT, CDR2 YYREEE (reference sequence). This CDR3 region has 17 residues. After removal of 2 bases from V and 2 bases from J, the junction contained 10 bases not matched to a gene. The CDR3 here is CASSFASSGTNQETQYF. CDR3 coding DNA: TGTGCCAGCAGCTTCGCCTCTAGCGGGACAAATCAAGAGACCCAGTACTTC. The entire variable domain, with the rest obtained from reference TRBV5-4 and TRBJ2-5, is as follows: ETGVTQSPTHLIKTRGQQVTLRCSSQSGHNTVSWYQQALGQGPQFIFQYYREEENGRGNFPPRFSGLQFPNYSSELNVNALELDDSALYLCASSFASSGTNQETQYFGPGTRLLVL.

The rearrangement uses TRBV2 and TRBJ2-5, with D maybe TRBD2 (6 bases). In germline, CDR1 is SNHLY, CDR2 FYNNEI. This CDR3 region has 18 residues. V lost 0 bases and J 5 bases, leaving 22 bases between the germline ends. The CDR3 protein is CASSEALRTYLGGETQYF. CDR3 bases: TGTGCCAGCAGTGAAGCGCTTCGGACTTACTTAGGAGGGGAGACCCAGTACTTC.

The rearrangement links TRBV2 to TRBJ2-7; D remains unclear. The CDR3 covers 12 residues. Trimming pared 0 bases from V and 7 bases from J, leaving 7 bases between. Germline-derived CDR1 and CDR2 are SNHLY and FYNNEI. CDR3 in DNA: TGTGCCAGCAGTGAAGCCGCCAGGGAGCAGTACTTC. Amino acids: CASSEAAREQYF.

The rearrangement links TRBV2 to TRBJ2-1; the match to TRBD2 covers 10 bases. This CDR3 contains 15 residues. Germline V gives CDR1 SNHLY, CDR2 FYNNEI. V was clipped by 7 bases and J by 10 bases; unmatched bases: 13. This chain's CDR3 is CASTKGLAGVGEQFF. The CDR3 DNA reads as TGTGCCAGCACCAAGGGGCTAGCGGGAGTTGGCGAGCAGTTCTTC.